This T cell receptor beta chain was sequenced during a study of blood T cell repertoires in COVID-19. Study-wide background: Whether acute or convalescent, the COVID-19 samples came from the United States, Italy and Spain. In each case, the material was cDNA or gDNA derived from T cells, B-cell-depleted T cells, or PBMCs.

The table came from immunoSEQ multiplex PCR; TCRdb's copy has only in-frame clones and leaves some out. The repertoire consists of 300,000 to 350,000 clones, with 70% to 90% occurring once and the leading ten covering more than 2%. V was pared by 5 bases and J by 2 bases, with 4 bases of the junction left unmatched. The CDR3 contains 15 residues. Per germline, CDR1 PRHDT and CDR2 FYEKMQ (reference sequence). In assigning cohorts, the study relied on participant-reported clinical history. Cohort 3 recovery required two negative PCRs, clearance, or symptom resolution. Sequences were obtained from PBMCs or T cells enriched from blood (not recorded which). V is TRBV13 and J is TRBJ2-1; 9 bases map to TRBD1. This clonotype originated in a young man who had recovered from COVID-19. CDR3 nucleotides: TGTGCCAGCAGCATGGGACAGGGCACCTACAATGAGCAGTTCTTC. Translating it yields CASSMGQGTYNEQFF.